The sequence of this T cell receptor beta chain was determined in a study of tumor-infiltrating lymphocytes in primary liver carcinoma (dated by TCRdb to about 2017). For the study in its entirety: Of the five patients (three men and two women, aged 30 to 69 years), four had hepatocellular carcinoma and one had combined HCC and intrahepatic cholangiocarcinoma. Tumors of the five patients were stage T1-T3 N0M0 with maximum diameters of roughly 4.2 to 10 cm. Each sample produced about 3.5 to 8 million productive TCRbeta reads, and read depth showed no significant difference between tissue types. For each liver tumor, the study sampled five regions along with adjacent normal tissue and blood, and applied TCRbeta repertoire sequencing, expression microarrays and whole-exome sequencing. A total of 35 or so specimens from 5 patients went through TCRbeta repertoire sequencing, namely 25 tumor regions, 5 adjacent noncancerous liver tissues and 5 peripheral blood samples. To link TCRbeta repertoire diversity to the local molecular phenotype, the 20 to 25 tumor region samples were profiled with Agilent mRNA microarrays. Technical replicate repertoires showed high reproducibility, with mean shared-clone rates about 0.92 and correlation coefficients above 0.98. Study-wide findings and limitations: Because sequencing covered only the TCR beta chain and unpaired alpha chains were not captured, true repertoire diversity is likely underestimated. Repertoire overlap was found to be higher between tumor regions (mean around 35%) than between tumor-adjacent (roughly 17%) or tumor-blood (about 14%) pairs, consistent with antigen-driven expansion. Only roughly 8-24% of top clones appeared in all five regions of a tumor, which suggests that tumor-infiltrating T cells are spatially heterogeneous. Only 4 or 5 patients were included in the study, and the authors note that the findings should be validated in a larger study. A significantly larger repertoire fraction was made up by the top 250 clones in tumors than in blood (p = 0.039). Since the samples were bulk and unsorted, there was no way to compare CD4+ and CD8+ T cell repertoires.

Comments on this clonotype: No cognate antigen has been identified for it. One end of the junction fails to match germline, which may point to a read error.

Total RNA and DNA were co-extracted from 20-30 mg of bulk tissue with the AllPrep DNA/RNA mini kit, without cell sorting. Between November 2015 and March 2016, a few patients in China with histopathologically diagnosed primary liver carcinoma had their tumors surgically resected. Patients had chronic HBV infection and were treatment-naive at sampling. Five spatially separated regions were sampled from each tumor: the superior, inferior, left-lateral and right-lateral poles, plus the tumor centre. According to histology, viable tumor cells made up more than 80% of every tumor sample. Fresh tumor and adjacent tissue pieces were bisected; one half was stored in RNAlater at -80°C, the other sent for histology. Using a constant-region primer and ProtoScript II reverse transcriptase, TCRbeta-specific cDNA was reverse-transcribed from about 460 ng total RNA. Construction of the TCRbeta libraries relied on three nested rounds of multiplex PCR, following a slightly modified ARM-PCR procedure. Multiplex TRBV1-TRBV30 forward primers and a Cbeta reverse primer were used in the first two PCR rounds, each of which was run for approximately 9 cycles. A final 25-cycle PCR with Deep VentR polymerase added sample barcodes and Illumina adapters. Before sequencing, amplicons of 200-500 bp were purified from gel using a QIAquick gel extraction kit. The TCRbeta amplicons were sequenced with 250-bp paired-end reads on an Illumina HiSeq 2500. The published analysis was carried out like this. Trimmomatic v0.33 was used to quality-trim the reads, and FLASH v1.2.11 was used to merge paired reads so that full CDR3 sequences could be recovered. V, D and J germline segments were assigned to the rearranged TCRbeta sequences using MiGEC v1.2.1b. VDJtools v1.0.0 computed clonotype statistics and Shannon-Wiener diversity indices. Except for diversity analysis, only the 250 most abundant clonotypes of each sample were used in subsequent analyses to reduce sampling bias. TCRdb ran its own pipeline on the public reads, namely fastp trimming at Q25 and MiXCR clone calling, and kept in-frame beta chains. CDR3 protein sequences are deduplicated, and each keeps its most common genes and DNA. TCRdb assigned the V and J calls; the authors' analysis was not used. This sample is represented by some 55,000 distinct CDR3 sequences; over 70% of them were singletons. 25% of the sample goes to the ten largest clones.

CDR1 MNHEY and CDR2 SVGAGI are derived from the germline V gene. Counted from cysteine to phenylalanine, this CDR3 has 14 amino acids. Just CDR3 DNA is preserved here, 42 bases in frame from base 1. The V and J segments used are TRBV6-5 and TRBJ2-7, with a tentative D gene TRBD1 over 5 matching bases. The TCR originated in a man aged 40-49 years with primary liver carcinoma and hepatitis B virus infection. The sequenced material came from liver tumor tissue from sampling region 2. The cell subset or site label here, explained by the study, means: tumor region T2, inferior pole. DNA sequence: TGTGCCAGCAGTTACACCGAAACAGGAGAGGAGCGGTACTTC. Protein translation: CASSYTETGEERYF.